Following are 30 T cell receptor beta chains from one sample sequenced in a study of T-cell memory formation after mild COVID-19. TCRdb independently ran MiXCR on the 5' RACE reads; one entry per CDR3 protein. The data contain roughly 300,000 distinct CDR3 sequences, approximately 15% of them seen just once; the ten biggest clones take up about a fifth. The source material was PBMCs or a T cell subset sorted from them (not recorded which). The receptors stem from a man between 18 and 29 years old who had mild COVID-19 (a few samples of this study predate the infection). Cell type and time point are not known.

This clonotype was detected a few times. The chain is built from TRBV20-1 and TRBJ2-7, with D tentatively TRBD1 (6 bases). The CDR3 has 13 residues. V gave up 0 bases and J gave up 4 bases, with 10 bases separating them. CDR1 and CDR2 (germline): DFQATT, SNEGSKA (reference sequence). The CDR3 region has the DNA TGCAGTGCTAGAGAGCCTACAGGGTACGAGCAGTACTTC. Its translation: CSAREPTGYEQYF.

At least ten counts were recorded for this clonotype. The rearrangement links TRBV27 to TRBJ2-7, with a possible D match to TRBD1 (5 bases). CDR3 length: 15 residues. The V and J ends lost 2 bases and 3 bases respectively, with 14 bases between them. In germline, CDR1 is MNHEY, CDR2 SMNVEV (reference sequence). The CDR3 sequence is CASSLGPTGYYEQYF. Written as DNA, the CDR3 is TGTGCCAGCAGTTTAGGACCCACAGGCTACTACGAGCAGTACTTC.

This clonotype has a handful of counts. V gene TRBV20-1 combines with J gene TRBJ2-5; perhaps TRBD2 as D (5 bases). The CDR3 totals 13 residues. Germline lookup yields CDR1 DFQATT and CDR2 SNEGSKA (reference sequence). V gave up 4 bases and J gave up 2 bases, with 11 bases separating them. CDR3 residues: CSAILEDQETQYF. Here the CDR3 DNA reads TGCAGTGCTATACTAGAAGATCAAGAGACCCAGTACTTC.

In its sample, this clonotype was seen a few times. The V and J genes are TRBV7-2 and TRBJ2-7, with 8 bases matching TRBD1. The CDR3 is 13 residues long. The germline V gene encodes CDR1 SGHTA and CDR2 FQGNSA. The junction had 2 bases not matched to a gene; V was cut back by 1 base and J by 6 bases. CDR3 sequence reads: CASSLGDRIEQYF. The DNA for the CDR3 is TGTGCCAGCAGCTTAGGGGACAGGATCGAGCAGTACTTC.

The sample holds a few counts of this clonotype. The chain employs TRBV28 and TRBJ2-1; no definite D call. This CDR3 contains 15 residues. The V gene lost 6 bases and the J gene lost 7 bases, with 19 bases spanning the gap. Germline values: CDR1 MDHEN, CDR2 SYDVKM. CDR3 region: CASRGSEPFLNEQFF. The CDR3 region has the DNA TGTGCCAGCAGGGGTTCAGAACCCTTTTTGAATGAGCAGTTCTTC.

The chain employs TRBV7-9 and TRBJ2-1; 9 bases are a match to TRBD1. V lost 5 bases and J lost 5; bases outside the gene matches: 22. CDR3 length: 20 residues. Germline V gene sequence: CDR1 SEHNR, CDR2 FQNEAQ (reference sequence). The CDR3 loop reads CASSPPVDRGRLAENNEQFF. DNA for the CDR3: TGTGCCAGCAGCCCCCCGGTGGACAGGGGAAGGCTAGCGGAAAACAATGAGCAGTTCTTC.

The gene calls are TRBV7-9 and TRBJ2-6, with D perhaps TRBD1 (6 bases). The CDR3 is made up of 15 amino acids. Germline CDR1 SEHNR, CDR2 FQNEAQ (reference sequence). V was pared by 4 bases and J by 2 bases, with 9 bases between. CDR3 DNA: TGTGCCAGCAGCTACCGGACAGCTGGGGCCAACGTCCTGACTTTC. Residues: CASSYRTAGANVLTF.

This clonotype showed up just a few times. The chain carries TRBV10-3 and TRBJ2-5; a possible D gene is TRBD1 (5 bases). The CDR3 extends over 13 amino acids. The V gene's germline CDR1 is ENHRY and CDR2 SYGVKD. Trimming removed 6 bases at V and 5 bases at J, with 13 bases between. CDR3 coding DNA: TGTGCCATCAGGGAAGTAGGGGTGGAGACCCAGTACTTC. Encoded protein: CAIREVGVETQYF.

J is TRBJ1-5 and V is TRBV23-1; D is perhaps TRBD1 (5 bases). TRBV23-1 is an ORF, and what it does is uncertain. V gave up 2 bases and J gave up 6 bases, with 23 bases separating them. The CDR3 is 18 amino acids. The CDR3 spells CASSQAFIRGFSCQPQHF. The CDR3 DNA sequence: TGCGCCAGCAGTCAAGCATTCATTCGGGGGTTTTCTTGTCAGCCCCAGCATTTT.

This chain uses TRBV10-3 with TRBJ2-2; D remains unclear. This CDR3 is 12 amino acids long. Trimming stripped 5 bases from V and 6 bases from J, with 7 bases between. Per germline, CDR1 ENHRY and CDR2 SYGVKD. As DNA, the CDR3 is TGTGCCATCAGTCCGCGACCCGGGGAGCTGTTTTTT. It yields the protein CAISPRPGELFF.

In its sample, this clonotype was seen a few times. The chain carries TRBV6-6 and TRBJ1-5; the match to TRBD1 covers 10 bases. CDR3 length: 15 residues. Per germline, CDR1 MNHNY and CDR2 SVGAGI (reference sequence). Trimming at V came to 2 bases and at J to 7 bases, leaving 5 bases not matched to a gene. CDR3 sequence: CASSYGTGVKQPQHF. The DNA of the CDR3 is TGTGCCAGCAGTTACGGGACAGGGGTTAAACAGCCCCAGCATTTT.

The genes are TRBV2 and TRBJ1-1, with a tentative D call TRBD1 (5 bases). Between the trimmed V and J ends, which lost 7 bases and 6 bases, there was a span of 12 bases. The CDR3 runs to 12 residues. Looked up from germline, CDR1 is SNHLY and CDR2 is FYNNEI. The CDR3 DNA sequence: TGTGCCAGCAATACGCAGGGCGCTGAAGCTTTCTTT. Its translation: CASNTQGAEAFF.

This clonotype was found a few times. The J gene is TRBJ2-1, the V gene TRBV11-2, with 8 nucleotides matching TRBD2. CDR3 length: 16 residues. Trimming removed 0 bases from V and 2 bases from J; junction bases left unmatched: 3. CDR1 is SGHAT, CDR2 FQNNGV, per germline. CDR3 bases: TGTGCCAGCAGCTTAGATCTGGGACTAGCCTACAATGAGCAGTTCTTC. Translation gives CASSLDLGLAYNEQFF.

This chain links TRBV5-1 with TRBJ2-3, with TRBD2 identical over 7 bases. CDR1 is SGHRS and CDR2 is YFSETQ in the germline V gene. The V segment lost 4 bases and the J segment 1 base; nucleotides outside the gene matches: 6. The CDR3 loop spans 15 amino acids. The CDR3 nucleotides read TGCGCCAGCAGCCCGGGACTATCTGGCACAGATACGCAGTATTTT. Protein sequence: CASSPGLSGTDTQYF. Drawing the rest from reference TRBV5-1 and TRBJ2-3, the complete variable domain is KAGVTQTPRYLIKTRGQQVTLSCSPISGHRSVSWYQQTPGQGLQFLFEYFSETQRNKGNFPGRFSGRQFSNSRSEMNVSTLELGDSALYLCASSPGLSGTDTQYFGPGTRLTVL.

The chain recombines TRBV6-5 with TRBJ1-5, with D perhaps TRBD1 (5 bases). CDR3 length: 14 amino acids. The germline V and J ends were trimmed by 0 bases and 6 bases, with 9 bases remaining between them. Germline V gene lookup returns CDR1 MNHEY and CDR2 SVGAGI. The chain's CDR3 is CASSYSIGTQPQHF. DNA for the CDR3: TGTGCCAGCAGTTACTCGATAGGGACTCAGCCCCAGCATTTT.

This clonotype came up a few times. J is TRBJ2-3 and V is TRBV7-3; no clear D gene. Germline V gene lookup returns CDR1 SGHTA and CDR2 FQGTGA. The CDR3 is 16 residues long. V lost 5 bases, J lost 0 bases, and 15 bases lay in between. CDR3 in DNA: TGTGCCAGCAGCCCGACCCCGGTGTTCAGCACAGATACGCAGTATTTT. This codes for CASSPTPVFSTDTQYF. Full variable domain (rest looked up from reference TRBV7-3 and TRBJ2-3): GAGVSQTPSNKVTEKGKYVELRCDPISGHTALYWYRQSLGQGPEFLIYFQGTGAADDSGLPNDRFFAVRPEGSVSTLKIQRTERGDSAVYLCASSPTPVFSTDTQYFGPGTRLTVL.

This clonotype was detected many times. V and J are TRBV5-1 and TRBJ2-2; D is unclear. V shed 0 bases and J shed 0 bases, with 6 bases lying between them. The V gene's germline CDR1 is SGHRS and CDR2 YFSETQ. This CDR3 has 15 amino acids. The CDR3 region is CASSLVLSNTGELFF. The CDR3 nucleotides are TGCGCCAGCAGCTTGGTACTGTCGAACACCGGGGAGCTGTTTTTT.

V is TRBV5-6 and J is TRBJ1-2; 8 nucleotides match TRBD1. Germline CDR1 SGHDT, CDR2 YYEEEE. This CDR3 spans 14 amino acids. V shed 4 bases and J 0 bases; nucleotides not matched to a gene: 2. The CDR3 spells CASSGTGTNYGYTF. CDR3 nucleotides: TGTGCCAGCAGCGGGACAGGTACTAACTATGGCTACACCTTC.

This clonotype occurred many times. An end of the junction differs from the germline gene, which may be a read error. This chain joins TRBV7-9 and TRBJ2-5; 7 bases match TRBD2. The length of the CDR3 is 14 residues. Germline V lookup: CDR1 SEHNR, CDR2 FQNEAQ (reference sequence). CDR3 sequence reads: CASSFGTTQETQYF. The CDR3 DNA reads TGCGCCAGCAGCTTCGGGACTACGCAAGAGACCCAGTACTTC.

The chain has TRBV7-8 and TRBJ2-7; 13 nucleotides align to TRBD2. CDR3 size: 15 residues. CDR1 is SGHVS and CDR2 is FQNEAQ in the germline V gene. V lost 6 bases to trimming and J lost 2 bases; unmatched junction nucleotides: 4. DNA of the CDR3: TGTGCCAGCAGTCTAGGACTAGCGGGGGCCTACGAGCAGTACGTC. Translated: CASSLGLAGAYEQYV.

V usage is TRBV29-1 and J usage is TRBJ2-3; possible D gene TRBD2, 7 bases. This CDR3 is 13 amino acids long. Germline loops: CDR1 SQVTM, CDR2 ANQGSEA. V was trimmed by 4 bases and J by 4 bases, leaving 12 bases between them. The CDR3 sequence is CSVGGGGPDTQYF. The CDR3 DNA reads TGCAGCGTTGGCGGGGGCGGTCCAGATACGCAGTATTTT.

This clonotype was counted only a few times. The chain couples TRBV6-2 or TRBV6-3 to TRBJ2-7; 7 positions match TRBD1. This CDR3 region has 14 residues. Germline CDR1 reads MNHEY; CDR2 reads SVGEGT. V lost 6 bases to trimming and J lost 6 bases; unmatched junction nucleotides: 11. The CDR3 loop is CASSPDRELGEQYF. CDR3 sequence (DNA): TGTGCCAGCAGCCCAGACAGGGAGTTGGGCGAGCAGTACTTC.

This clonotype has at least ten counts. The chain couples TRBV5-1 to TRBJ2-5; TRBD2 matches at 8 bases. The CDR3 contains 15 residues. With 3 bases clipped from V and 4 bases from J, the junction kept 8 bases outside the gene matches. Germline V gives CDR1 SGHRS, CDR2 YFSETQ. The CDR3 nucleotides are TGCGCCAGCAGCTCCAACGGGGGGGGCCGAGAGACCCAGTACTTC. Encoded protein: CASSSNGGGRETQYF.

At least ten counts were recorded for this clonotype. The chain recombines TRBV7-9 with TRBJ2-1, with D uncertain. Germline CDR1 SEHNR, CDR2 FQNEAQ (reference sequence). The CDR3 is made up of 11 amino acids. Trimming took off 5 bases at V and 7 bases at J, with 6 bases between the two ends. The CDR3 region has the DNA TGTGCCAGCAGCCGGCAGAATGAGCAGTTCTTC. Its translation: CASSRQNEQFF. The whole variable domain, remainder taken from reference TRBV7-9 and TRBJ2-1, is DTGVSQNPRHKITKRGQNVTFRCDPISEHNRLYWYRQTLGQGPEFLTYFQNEAQLEKSRLLSDRFSAERPKGSFSTLEIQRTEQGDSAMYLCASSRQNEQFFGPGTRLTVL.

This clonotype has only a few counts. V gene TRBV6-2 or TRBV6-3 combines with J gene TRBJ2-4; D may be TRBD2 (6 bases). Trimming removed 2 bases at V and 15 bases at J, with 17 bases between. Germline values: CDR1 MNHEY, CDR2 SVGEGT. This CDR3 region has 13 residues. The CDR3 sequence is CASSYDQGLAAYF. Here the CDR3 DNA reads TGTGCCAGCAGTTACGATCAGGGACTGGCGGCGTACTTC.

Ten or more counts support this clonotype. The CDR3 region has the DNA TGTGCCAGCAGCTTAAAGCCAGGGGGCCCAGATACGCAGTATTTT. Its translation is CASSLKPGGPDTQYF. The genes are TRBV7-2 and TRBJ2-3; 8 bases are a match to TRBD1. The ends lost 2 bases at V and 4 bases at J; junction bases unmatched: 5. CDR1 SGHTA and CDR2 FQGNSA come from the germline V gene. CDR3 size: 15 residues.

This clonotype appeared a few times. The rearrangement joins TRBV11-2 to TRBJ2-5, with 7 bases lining up with TRBD1. This CDR3 has 17 amino acids. The trim removed 3 bases at V and 1 base at J, leaving 11 bases unmatched. From germline, CDR1 is SGHAT and CDR2 FQNNGV. The CDR3 sequence: CASSFHRGQRFQETQYF. DNA for the CDR3: TGTGCCAGCAGCTTCCATCGGGGACAGCGATTCCAAGAGACCCAGTACTTC.

The V gene is TRBV7-2, the J gene TRBJ1-2; maybe TRBD1 (5 bases). Trimming shortened V by 5 bases and J by 6 bases, and 16 bases separated the two germline ends. Per the germline V gene, CDR1 is SGHTA and CDR2 is FQGNSA. CDR3 length: 14 residues. Written as DNA, the CDR3 is TGTGCCAGCAGCCTCCCAGGACATTACAATGGCTACACCTTC. This codes for CASSLPGHYNGYTF. The whole variable domain, filled in from reference TRBV7-2 and TRBJ1-2, reads GAGVSQSPSNKVTEKGKDVELRCDPISGHTALYWYRQSLGQGLEFLIYFQGNSAPDKSGLPSDRFSAERTGGSVSTLTIQRTQQEDSAVYLCASSLPGHYNGYTFGSGTRLTVV.

This clonotype occurred a few times. The rearrangement links TRBV7-9 to TRBJ2-7; D possibly corresponds to TRBD1 (5 bases). The germline V and J ends were trimmed by 6 bases and 2 bases, with 8 bases remaining between them. In germline, CDR1 is SEHNR, CDR2 FQNEAQ (reference sequence). CDR3 length equals 12 residues. The CDR3: CASRTEAYEQYF. In DNA, the CDR3 is TGTGCCAGCAGGACAGAGGCCTACGAGCAGTACTTC.

This clonotype was detected ten times or more. J is TRBJ1-1 and V is TRBV5-1, with 7 bases aligning to TRBD1. CDR3 size: 14 residues. J lost 1 base, V lost 5 bases, and 5 bases had no gene match. Germline assignment: CDR1 SGHRS and CDR2 YFSETQ. Here the CDR3 DNA reads TGCGCCAGCAGTTGGGACAGTCCGAACACTGAAGCTTTCTTT. This codes for CASSWDSPNTEAFF.